This T cell receptor (beta chain) was sequenced in a study of cytomegalovirus exposure and HLA in healthy donors. This CDR3 comprises 16 residues. Germline values: CDR1 LGHNA, CDR2 YSLEER. V lost 0 bases to trimming and J lost 4 bases; unmatched junction nucleotides: 6. TCRdb's copy holds only in-frame clones and misses some; the assay was immunoSEQ multiplex PCR. The data contain 150,000 to 200,000 clones, approximately 88% of them singletons. It was the approximately 120-subject validation cohort, separate from the roughly 700-subject first cohort, to which the donors belonged. Material for sequencing was PBMCs. The receptor's source is a man aged 18 to 30 in good health and CMV-seropositive. This chain connects TRBV4-3 to TRBJ2-1; 7 bases are shared with TRBD2. The CDR3 spells CASSQDLGLGYNEQFF. The CDR3 region has the DNA TGCGCCAGCAGCCAAGATTTAGGACTAGGGTACAATGAGCAGTTCTTC.